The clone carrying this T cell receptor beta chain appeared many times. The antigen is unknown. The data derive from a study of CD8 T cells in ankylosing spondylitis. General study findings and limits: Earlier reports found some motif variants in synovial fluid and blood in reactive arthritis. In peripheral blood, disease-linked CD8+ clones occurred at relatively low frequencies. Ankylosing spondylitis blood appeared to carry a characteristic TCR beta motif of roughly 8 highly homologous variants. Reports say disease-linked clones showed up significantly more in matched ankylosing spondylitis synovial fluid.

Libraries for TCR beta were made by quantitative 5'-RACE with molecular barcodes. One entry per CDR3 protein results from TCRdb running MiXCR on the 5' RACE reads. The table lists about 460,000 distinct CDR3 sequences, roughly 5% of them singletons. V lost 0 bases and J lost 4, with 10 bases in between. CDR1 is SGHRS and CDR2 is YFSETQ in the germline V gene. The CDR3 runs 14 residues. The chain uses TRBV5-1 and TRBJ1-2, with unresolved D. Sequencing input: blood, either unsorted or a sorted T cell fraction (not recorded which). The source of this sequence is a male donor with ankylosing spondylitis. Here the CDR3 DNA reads TGCGCCAGCAGCTTGGGTGATCAGAGCTATGGCTACACCTTC. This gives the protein CASSLGDQSYGYTF.